Listed below are T cell receptor beta chains from one sample, sequenced in a study of control samples from healthy donors and cancer patients. Sequencing was performed with immunoSEQ multiplex PCR; in TCRdb, only in-frame clones are kept and a portion is missing. The profile covers about 410,000 clones, with around 90% appearing a single time and roughly 6.4% taken by the ten largest. Sequenced sample: PBMCs. These receptor sequences come from a man between 35 and 55 years old with head and neck cancer. Each CDR3 is given without its conserved first and last residue.

v_call,cdr3_length,j_call,cdr3_aa
TRBV5-5,18,TRBJ2-7,ASSPGATRDRGRDSYEQY
TRBV20-1,10,TRBJ2-7,SASPDTYEQY
TRBV5-6,14,TRBJ1-1,ASSPGTGGWGTEAF
TRBV5-1,13,TRBJ2-7,ASSLSVRQTYEQY
TRBV5-5,11,TRBJ2-7,ASRPDRNYEQY
TRBV2,12,TRBJ1-2,ASPMGQGGYGYT
TRBV5-1,13,TRBJ2-3,ASSFNGGATDTQY
TRBV5-6,14,TRBJ2-1,ASSYQTGSSYNEQF
TRBV5-4,13,TRBJ2-5,ASSPRTGTDETQY
TRBV30,12,TRBJ1-2,AWDSSGANYGYT
TRBV6-5,8,TRBJ1-1,ASGTRGAF
TRBV12-3/TRBV12-4,11,TRBJ1-1,ASSLFMNTEAF
TRBV5-1,12,TRBJ1-1,ASSLEAGVTEAF
TRBV18,10,TRBJ2-1,ASSPLPGTGF
TRBV6-6,13,TRBJ1-5,ASSSRGDSNQPQH
TRBV10-1,10,TRBJ2-7,ASRQGMYEQY
TRBV21-1,22,TRBJ2-4,ASSKVWGNSFRDHIMEAKNIQY
TRBV9,12,TRBJ1-4,ASSSGTANEKLF
TRBV10-3,12,TRBJ2-5,AISRGLAGETQY
TRBV7-2,13,TRBJ2-4,ASSPRVEDRNIQY
TRBV15,12,TRBJ1-4,ATSRGLGNEKLF
TRBV19,13,TRBJ2-3,ASSLTSSGGDTQY
TRBV5-8,11,TRBJ2-1,ATQAGTYNEQF
TRBV6-5,13,TRBJ1-5,ASSPRTVGNQPQH
TRBV4-3,14,TRBJ2-2,ASSQLRGGVTGELF
TRBV18,14,TRBJ2-5,ASSPIQGATQETQY
TRBV25-1,12,TRBJ2-7,ASSARDRGNEQY
TRBV11-3,12,TRBJ2-5,ASSLGGEGETQY
TRBV5-8,14,TRBJ1-3,ASNKRRLNYGNTIY
TRBV7-6,11,TRBJ2-6,ASSSSGANVLT
TRBV6-5,12,TRBJ2-1,ASTAGTSGNEQF
TRBV9,13,TRBJ2-3,ASSVGLAGMDTQY
TRBV19,17,TRBJ2-5,ASSTRRGGRESQRETQY
TRBV7-2,12,TRBJ1-1,ASSLSGENTEAF
TRBV28,11,TRBJ2-7,ASSLSSQVEQY
TRBV27,11,TRBJ1-1,ASRTRERTEAF
TRBV9,13,TRBJ2-5,ASSVEGRRQETQY
TRBV28,8,TRBJ2-1,ASGRNEQF
TRBV7-2,11,TRBJ1-2,ASSLGGWYGYT
TRBV3-1/TRBV3-2,10,TRBJ2-2,ASSQNTGELF
TRBV7-9,13,TRBJ1-5,ASSLGDRGLGPQH
TRBV6-5,11,TRBJ1-4,ASSLKTSGKLF
TRBV7-3,12,TRBJ2-7,ASSLLAGSYEQY
TRBV19,13,TRBJ2-7,ASSITRGVNYEQY
TRBV29-1,13,TRBJ1-4,SVPGSGTTNEKLF
TRBV10-3,11,TRBJ2-5,ATLPGTQETQY
TRBV6-4,13,TRBJ1-5,ASTRQGAGNQPQH
TRBV6-2/TRBV6-3,12,TRBJ2-5,ASSLSGILETQY
TRBV28,14,TRBJ1-5,ASSLQGRYHNQPQH
TRBV24-1,10,TRBJ1-5,ATSGGNQPQH